This paragraph covers one TCR beta chain sequence. Which antigen it targets is not known. Per-base quality was not reported, and no clone a single base away is much larger than it. Receptor amplification or capture employed the immunoSEQ multiplex PCR assay. For the multiplex PCR, a mixture combining 60 forward primers for TCR Vbeta segments and 13 reverse primers for TCR Jbeta segments was used. The CDR3 region of rearranged TCR beta genes was amplified from genomic DNA with a multiplex PCR assay. On the Illumina HiSeq System, the amplified TCR beta libraries were sequenced as 87-base-pair reads. As for the authors' bioinformatics: Across the roughly 700 repertoires, a later analysis counted tens of millions of unique TCR beta chains, approximately 12 million of which were shared by at least two donors. Raw reads were error-corrected and collapsed into unique sequences by a nearest-neighbor algorithm in which closely related sequences were merged to remove PCR and sequencing errors. To assign V, D and J gene segments, CDR3 sequences were aligned to IMGT reference sequences. For a sequence to be retained, at least a six-nucleotide match to both a V gene segment and a J gene segment was required. A rearrangement counted as productive if the CDR3 had no stop codons and remained in frame with V and J, and every other rearrangement counted as non-productive. Following IMGT convention, CDR3 was defined as the stretch from the second conserved V-encoded cysteine up to the conserved J-encoded phenylalanine. In an earlier analysis of around 570 of the donors, sequences lacking an unambiguous match to a single V gene segment were excluded. In an earlier analysis of 500 to 750 of the donors, V segments were called functional above 56.7% productive rearrangements and were called segregating when the between-donor standard deviation exceeded 5%. To diagnose cytomegalovirus status from the catalog of TCR beta chain sequences, a statistical classification framework was built. A later analysis assigned V and J genes by comparing TCR nucleotide sequences with IMGT/GENE-DB human TR gene sequences. The TCRdist pipeline was used in a later analysis to assign CDR3 sequences and most-parsimonious VDJ recombination scenarios. In a later analysis, each TCR beta chain was defined by its CDR3 amino acid sequence together with its V-gene family, and reads lacking a unique V-gene family were excluded. In a later analysis, 450 to 600 highly shared, low-generation-probability nucleotide sequences were removed to address suspected cross-contamination and a sequencing artifact. A later analysis calculated a clonal expansion index for each public chain from normalized within-repertoire ranks of inferred template counts. In a later analysis, generation probabilities were computed using a VDJ recombination model fitted to out-of-frame rearrangements, and the results were checked against IGoR. A later analysis scored TCR-TCR, TCR-HLA and TCR-CMV co-occurrence with hypergeometric tests, applying a repertoire-size bias correction to TCR pairs. A later analysis estimated false discovery rates by permuting HLA or CMV assignments 20 times. A later analysis grouped co-occurring TCRs with DBSCAN, adding TCRdist sequence similarity when clustering within HLA-allele-positive subsets. Repertoires with fewer than 30,000 or more than 120,000 public chains were left out of co-occurrence clustering, as were roughly five repertoires with anomalous nucleotide sharing. In its TCRdb copy, this immuneACCESS table keeps in-frame sequences only and misses some clones. Where compared with another copy, unresolved V genes explain less than half of these, and the others have no known cause. V and J calls plus clone size are reproduced from that table; the DNA served to infer D and trimming. Present in this sample are 130,000 to 150,000 clones, approximately 79% of which were seen just once. Around 4.1% of the sample is held by the ten biggest clonotypes.

The data were taken from a study of cytomegalovirus exposure and HLA in healthy donors (dated by TCRdb to the late 2010s). A note on the overall study: An earlier analysis of fewer than 750 of the donors reported 276 Gb of sequence data and 95 million to 140 million unique TCR beta sequences obtained from about 179 million T cells. An early release that covered 640 HLA-typed donors contained approximately 300 gigabases of sequencing data and 70 million to 100 million unique TCR sequences. Among the approximately 420 genotyped donors, around 79% belonged to the genetic ancestry cluster associated with self-reported Caucasian donors. The study aimed to test whether cataloging public T cell receptors could reveal signatures of past pathogen exposure. Using immunosequencing, the study profiled T cell repertoires from fewer than 850 subjects and related those repertoires to cytomegalovirus serostatus. In addition to the first cohort of 666 subjects, a separate validation cohort of under 150 different subjects was used. To predict cytomegalovirus infection status, the study brought together high-throughput TCR immunosequencing, statistical association of individual TCRs with disease status, and machine learning. A later analysis re-examined previously published TCR beta repertoires from about 670 donors and added high-resolution HLA genotyping to investigate patterns of TCR occurrence. The later analysis used no new phenotypic data to find candidate immune exposures, relying instead on TCR beta sequences and their occurrence across donors. An earlier analysis of 587 of the donors used high-throughput TCR beta sequencing to judge whether each TCR beta V gene segment behaved as functional or pseudogenic. Alongside the repertoire data, information on donor age, sex, ethnicity and CMV serostatus was compiled. Genome-wide SNP genotypes for about 60% of the 666 donors were used in a later genetic analysis, which treated that subset as a discovery cohort. Every discovery cohort repertoire had been produced on one sequencing platform. HLA typing included class I and class II loci at four-digit resolution. The number of donors typed differed by locus, with roughly 629-640 for A, B, C, DRB1 and DQB1, roughly 520 for DQA1, 600 to 610 for DPA1, and about 450 for DPB1. Four to six DR-DQ haplotypes were handled as single units for association and clustering because linkage in the cohort was strong. Across approximately 420 genotyped donors of the cohort, an average of approximately 200,000 unique TCR beta nucleotide sequences per donor were sequenced, and approximately 17% of those sequences were non-productive.

Overall results and qualifications from the work: A later analysis found that most CMV-associated TCR beta chains appeared HLA-restricted, with HLA associations seemingly driven largely by CMV exposure. For the cohort, immune exposure information was limited to CMV serostatus. Some IMGT-functional V segments, including TRBV6-2 and TRBV6-3, could not be distinguished by the 87-base-pair reads and were therefore excluded. A later analysis reported that several top co-occurrence clusters appeared linked to parvovirus B19, influenza, CMV and Epstein-Barr virus. In a later analysis, HLA-associated TCR beta chains showed more clonal expansion and lower generation probabilities than non-associated chains that were equally common. Because HLA typing was unavailable for some donors at each locus, only the typed subset was used in association tests. When HLA alleles, especially DR and DQ, strongly co-occurred, attributing TCR associations to individual alleles was difficult. The presence/absence analyses assumed that sequencing depth was roughly uniform across donors, and that assumption may not be true. Compared with the approximately 600-donor mean, donors in an Asian-associated ancestry cluster had fewer N-insertions in productive TCRs, according to a later genetic analysis. In an earlier analysis of 450 to 750 of the donors, most TCR beta V segments appeared in productive rearrangements about 90% or about 30% of the time, broadly matching IMGT annotations. In vitro tests confirmed that a few of the cytomegalovirus-associated TCR beta chains recognize cytomegalovirus antigens. V-gene and J-gene trimming of TCR beta chains was associated with a missense DCLRE1C variant in a later genetic analysis, and the association was replicated in an independent cohort. The cohort was sequenced for TCR beta chains only, and without alpha or paired-chain data the features that could be detected were limited. The authors suggested that the approach could potentially be extended to other disease states and immunological phenotypes. Seventeen rarely observed V segments, including chromosome 9 orphons, were excluded from the earlier analysis of approximately 500 of the donors because counts were too low. The sequencing pipeline was judged likely to have produced a cluster of highly shared sequence variants as a technical artifact. Linkage disequilibrium might explain the correlated functional status among segregating V segments, but an unknown experimental factor could not be excluded. While some public TCRs were present in many individuals, most TCR sequences turned up only very rarely across donors. A further reported finding was that TCR beta sequences accurately predicted the HLA-A and HLA-B alleles for most subjects in the first cohort. In a later analysis, TCR association rates were found to vary across HLA loci, with the most associated TCRs seen for DRB1 alleles and the fewest for HLA-C alleles. At a false discovery rate of 0.05, a later analysis linked around 17,000 TCR beta sequences to specific HLA alleles. The study gave a list of some 150 TCR beta chains associated with cytomegalovirus. Cytomegalovirus status was reported to be diagnosed by the classifier with high specificity and sensitivity in both the original and validation cohorts.

The cohort consisted of 650 to 700 healthy bone marrow donors. Cohort members were all nominally healthy when sampled, although unrecorded immune exposures were likely present. The donor tested CMV seropositive and was one of the 289 seropositive cohort members. A peripheral blood sample was provided by each donor, and peripheral blood mononuclear cells were used for TCR beta sequencing. The Qiagen DNeasy Blood Extraction Kit was used to extract genomic DNA from the blood cell samples. According to the germline V gene, CDR1 reads SGHRS and CDR2 reads YFSETQ. From V the trimming removes 4 bases and from J it removes 6 bases, while the gene matches leave 3 bases of the junction unaccounted for. The CDR3 covers 13 residues, taking in both the cysteine and the phenylalanine. Only the CDR3 DNA is retained, 39 bases long and in frame from the first base.

Sample: PBMCs. Recombination joined TRBV5-1 with TRBJ1-2, with TRBD1 matching 10 junction bases. This TCR was recovered from a man aged 18 to 30 in good health and CMV-seropositive. Here the CDR3 is given as CASSVGTGDGYTF. The DNA is as follows: TGCGCCAGCAGCGTGGGGACAGGGGATGGCTACACCTTC. The full variable domain, completed from the reference TRBV5-1 and TRBJ1-2 proteins outside the CDR3, reads KAGVTQTPRYLIKTRGQQVTLSCSPISGHRSVSWYQQTPGQGLQFLFEYFSETQRNKGNFPGRFSGRQFSNSRSEMNVSTLELGDSALYLCASSVGTGDGYTFGSGTRLTVV.